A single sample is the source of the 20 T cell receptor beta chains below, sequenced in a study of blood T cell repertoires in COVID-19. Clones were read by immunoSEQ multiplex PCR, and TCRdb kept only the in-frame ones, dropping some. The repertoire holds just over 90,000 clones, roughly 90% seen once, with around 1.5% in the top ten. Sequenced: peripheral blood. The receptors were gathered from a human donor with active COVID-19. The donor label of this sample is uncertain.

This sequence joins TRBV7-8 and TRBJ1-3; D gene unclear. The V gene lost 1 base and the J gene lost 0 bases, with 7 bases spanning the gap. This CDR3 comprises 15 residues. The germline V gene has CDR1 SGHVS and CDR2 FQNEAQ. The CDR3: CASSLGRVSGNTIYF. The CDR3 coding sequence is TGTGCCAGCAGCTTAGGGAGGGTCTCTGGAAACACCATATATTTT.

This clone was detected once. CDR3 bases: TGTGCCAGCAAACCACCGGGACAGGGATACAATGAGCAGTTCTTC. Amino acid sequence: CASKPPGQGYNEQFF. The chain combines TRBV2 with TRBJ2-1, with 9 positions matching TRBD1. CDR1 SNHLY and CDR2 FYNNEI come from the germline V gene. This CDR3 is 15 amino acids long. Losses at the gene ends were 7 bases for V and 4 bases for J; bases not matched to a gene: 8. The variable domain in full, with the rest retrieved from reference TRBV2 and TRBJ2-1, is EPEVTQTPSHQVTQMGQEVILRCVPISNHLYFYWYRQILGQKVEFLVSFYNNEISEKSEIFDDQFSVERPDGSNFTLKIRSTKLEDSAMYFCASKPPGQGYNEQFFGPGTRLTVL.

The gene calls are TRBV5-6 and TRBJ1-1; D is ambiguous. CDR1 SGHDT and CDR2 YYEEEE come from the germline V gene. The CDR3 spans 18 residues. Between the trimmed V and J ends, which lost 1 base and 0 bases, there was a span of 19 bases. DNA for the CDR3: TGTGCCAGCAGCTTGTTCGCCGCAGGAACGGGGATGAACACTGAAGCTTTCTTT. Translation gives CASSLFAAGTGMNTEAFF.

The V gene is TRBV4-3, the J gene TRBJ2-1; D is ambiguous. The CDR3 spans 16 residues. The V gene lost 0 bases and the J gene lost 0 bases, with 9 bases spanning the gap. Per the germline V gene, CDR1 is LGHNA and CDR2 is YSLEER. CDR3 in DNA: TGCGCCAGCAGCCAAGATTTTCAGCGCTCCTACAATGAGCAGTTCTTC. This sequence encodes CASSQDFQRSYNEQFF.

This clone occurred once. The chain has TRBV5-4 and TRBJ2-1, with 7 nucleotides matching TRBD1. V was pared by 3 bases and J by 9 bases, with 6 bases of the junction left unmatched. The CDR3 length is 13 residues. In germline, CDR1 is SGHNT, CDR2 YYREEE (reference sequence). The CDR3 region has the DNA TGTGCCAGCAGCTCGATACAGGGGTCTGAGCAGTTCTTC. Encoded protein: CASSSIQGSEQFF.

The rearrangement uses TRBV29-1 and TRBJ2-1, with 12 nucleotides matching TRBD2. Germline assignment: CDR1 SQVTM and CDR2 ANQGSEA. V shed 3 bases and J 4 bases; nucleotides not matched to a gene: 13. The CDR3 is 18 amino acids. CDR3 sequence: CSVDYASGGAKPYNEQFF. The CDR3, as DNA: TGCAGCGTTGATTATGCTAGCGGGGGGGCCAAGCCGTACAATGAGCAGTTCTTC.

CDR3 sequence (DNA): TGCAGTGCTAGTGATCTAGCGGGGTCCTACAATGAGCAGTTCTTC. Protein sequence: CSASDLAGSYNEQFF. This sequence joins TRBV20-1 and TRBJ2-1; 9 nucleotides line up with TRBD2. With 3 bases clipped from V and 1 base from J, the junction kept 4 bases outside the gene matches. CDR1 and CDR2 from the germline V gene are DFQATT and SNEGSKA (reference sequence). The CDR3 loop spans 15 amino acids.

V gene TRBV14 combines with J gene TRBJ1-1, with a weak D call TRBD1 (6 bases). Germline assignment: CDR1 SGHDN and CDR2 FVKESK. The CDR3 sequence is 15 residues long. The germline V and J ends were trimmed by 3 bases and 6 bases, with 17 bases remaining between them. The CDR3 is CASSHRGQRGPEAFF. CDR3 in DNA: TGTGCCAGCAGCCACAGAGGACAGAGAGGGCCTGAAGCTTTCTTT. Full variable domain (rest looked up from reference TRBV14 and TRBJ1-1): EAGVTQFPSHSVIEKGQTVTLRCDPISGHDNLYWYRRVMGKEIKFLLHFVKESKQDESGMPNNRFLAERTGGTYSTLKVQPAELEDSGVYFCASSHRGQRGPEAFFGQGTRLTVV.

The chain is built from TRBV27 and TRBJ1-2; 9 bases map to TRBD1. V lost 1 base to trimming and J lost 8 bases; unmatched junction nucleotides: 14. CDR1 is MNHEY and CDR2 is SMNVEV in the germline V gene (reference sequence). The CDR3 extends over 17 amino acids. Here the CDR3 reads CASSLYGGGQGIYGYTF. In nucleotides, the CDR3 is TGTGCCAGCAGTTTATACGGGGGGGGACAGGGAATTTACGGCTACACCTTC.

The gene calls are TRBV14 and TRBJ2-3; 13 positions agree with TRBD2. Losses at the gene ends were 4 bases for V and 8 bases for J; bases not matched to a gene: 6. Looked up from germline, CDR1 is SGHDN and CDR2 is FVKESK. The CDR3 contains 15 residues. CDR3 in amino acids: CASSLLGLAGTTQYF. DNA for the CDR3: TGTGCCAGCAGCCTTTTGGGACTAGCGGGGACTACGCAGTATTTT.

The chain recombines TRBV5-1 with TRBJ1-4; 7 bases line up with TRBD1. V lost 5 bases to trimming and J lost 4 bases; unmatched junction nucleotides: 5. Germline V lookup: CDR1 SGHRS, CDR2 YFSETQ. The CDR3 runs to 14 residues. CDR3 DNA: TGCGCCAGCAGGGGGGACAGTAATAATGAAAAACTGTTTTTT. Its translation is CASRGDSNNEKLFF.

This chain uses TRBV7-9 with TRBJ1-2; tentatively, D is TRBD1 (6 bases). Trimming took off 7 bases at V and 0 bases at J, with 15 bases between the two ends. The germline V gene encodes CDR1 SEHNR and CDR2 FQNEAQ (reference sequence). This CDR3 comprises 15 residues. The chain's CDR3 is CASNRQATTNYGYTF. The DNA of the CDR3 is TGTGCCAGCAATCGACAGGCAACAACTAACTATGGCTACACCTTC.

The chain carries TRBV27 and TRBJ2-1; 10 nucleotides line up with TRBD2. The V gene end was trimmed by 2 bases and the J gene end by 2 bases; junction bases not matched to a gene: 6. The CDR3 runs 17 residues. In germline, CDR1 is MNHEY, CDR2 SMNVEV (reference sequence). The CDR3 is CASSLGASGGPYNEQFF. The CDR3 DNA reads TGTGCCAGCAGTTTAGGGGCTAGCGGGGGCCCCTACAATGAGCAGTTCTTC.

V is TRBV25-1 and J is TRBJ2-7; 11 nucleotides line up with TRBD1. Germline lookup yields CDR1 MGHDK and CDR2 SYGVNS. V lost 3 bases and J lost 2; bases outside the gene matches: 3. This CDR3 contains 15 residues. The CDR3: CASSEPGQGAYEQYF. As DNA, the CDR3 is TGTGCCAGCAGTGAGCCGGGACAGGGGGCCTACGAGCAGTACTTC.

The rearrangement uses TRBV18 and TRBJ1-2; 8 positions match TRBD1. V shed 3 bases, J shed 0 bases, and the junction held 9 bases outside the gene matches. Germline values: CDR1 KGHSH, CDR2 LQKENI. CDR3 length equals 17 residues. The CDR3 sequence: CASSPRLQGEANYGYTF. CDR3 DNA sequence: TGTGCCAGCTCACCTAGACTACAGGGGGAGGCTAACTATGGCTACACCTTC.

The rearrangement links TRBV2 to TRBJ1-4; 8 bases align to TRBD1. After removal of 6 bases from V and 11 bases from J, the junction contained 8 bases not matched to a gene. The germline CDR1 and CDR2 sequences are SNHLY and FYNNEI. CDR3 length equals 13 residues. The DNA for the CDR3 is TGTGCCAGCAGCTACGGACAGGGAGGGAAACTGTTTTTT. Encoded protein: CASSYGQGGKLFF.

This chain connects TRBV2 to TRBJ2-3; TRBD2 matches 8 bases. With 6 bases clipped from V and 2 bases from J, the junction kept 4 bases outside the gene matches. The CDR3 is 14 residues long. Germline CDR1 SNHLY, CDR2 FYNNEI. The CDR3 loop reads CASSEGLVTDTQYF. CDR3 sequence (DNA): TGTGCCAGCAGCGAGGGACTAGTCACAGATACGCAGTATTTT.

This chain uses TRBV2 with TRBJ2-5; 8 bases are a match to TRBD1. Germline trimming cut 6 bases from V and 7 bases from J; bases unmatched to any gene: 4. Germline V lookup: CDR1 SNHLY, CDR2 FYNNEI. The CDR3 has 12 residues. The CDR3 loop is CASSRQGRTQYF. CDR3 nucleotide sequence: TGTGCCAGCAGCCGACAGGGGAGGACCCAGTACTTC.

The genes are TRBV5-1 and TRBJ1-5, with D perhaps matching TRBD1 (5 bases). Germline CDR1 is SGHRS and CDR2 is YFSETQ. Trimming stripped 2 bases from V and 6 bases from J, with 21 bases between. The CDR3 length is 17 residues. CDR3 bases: TGCGCCAGCAGCTTCCTCCCCGGCGACAGCGGGGTTCAGCCCCAGCATTTT. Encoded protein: CASSFLPGDSGVQPQHF.

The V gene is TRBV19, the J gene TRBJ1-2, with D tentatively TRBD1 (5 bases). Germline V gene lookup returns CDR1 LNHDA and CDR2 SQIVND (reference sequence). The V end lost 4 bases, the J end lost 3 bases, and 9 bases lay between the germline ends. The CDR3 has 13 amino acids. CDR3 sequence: CASSSPRDYGYTF. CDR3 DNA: TGTGCCAGTAGTAGTCCCAGGGACTATGGCTACACCTTC.